This T cell receptor (beta chain) derives from a study of shared clonotypes between healthy human individuals. About the research overall: Each donor's CD4 naive and CD4 memory cells filled three plates apiece, CD8 naive two, and CD8 memory one. Study-wide points: Non-shared clonotypes displayed generation probabilities falling below those of clonotypes present in all four donors. Generally, naive subsets (rather than memory subsets) showed larger estimated richness.

Sorted-subset replicate PCR reactions were performed with about 200 ng DNA, corresponding to some 32,000 T cell genomes. The table came from immunoSEQ multiplex PCR; TCRdb's copy has only in-frame clones and leaves some out. Seen here are more than 850,000 clones, around 78% observed once, and the top ten hold under 0.65%. With respect to this clone: The antigen is undetermined. Other nucleotide sequences in the sample specify the same CDR3.

The sample comprised memory CD4+ T cells from PBMCs. Subset described: CD45RA-negative fraction. The sequence was obtained from a man aged 18 to 29 in good health. Some clones in this sample may be carry-over from other donors' samples.

The CDR3 DNA reads as TGCAGCGTTGAAGGGGGGGGAAACACCATATATTTT. Amino acid sequence: CSVEGGGNTIYF. The chain has TRBV29-1 and TRBJ1-3, with D possibly TRBD1 on 5 matching bases. CDR3 size: 12 residues. In germline, CDR1 is SQVTM, CDR2 ANQGSEA. V was clipped by 1 base and J by 4 bases, with 5 bases between them.